Listed here are 9 T cell receptor beta chains from one sample, sequenced in a study of shared clonotypes between healthy human individuals. Measured with immunoSEQ multiplex PCR; TCRdb has only the in-frame clones, and not every one. This sample has 600,000 or so clones, with 98% found just once. CD45RO negativity and positive selection for CCR7 defined naive CD8 cells, a population that excluded terminally differentiated effector memory CD45RA+ cells. Specimen: naive CD8+ T cells sorted from blood. These receptors were collected from a man aged 30 to 45 in good health.

The rearrangement uses TRBV7-6 and TRBJ1-2; D is unclear. CDR3 length equals 13 residues. The germline CDR1 and CDR2 sequences are SGHVS and FNYEAQ. V lost 10 bases and J lost 0, with 12 bases in between. CDR3 sequence (DNA): TGTGCCACACGGTTGGTTACTAACTATGGCTACACCTTC. Protein product: CATRLVTNYGYTF.

Remarks on this clone: Other DNA sequences from this sample encode an identical CDR3 as well. The chain employs TRBV7-8 and TRBJ2-7, with D uncertain. Trimming stripped 0 bases from V and 2 bases from J, with 5 bases between. Germline V gene data show CDR1 as SGHVS and CDR2 as FQNEAQ. The CDR3 spans 13 residues. The CDR3 DNA reads TGTGCCAGCAGCTTAGCGGGTACCTACGAGCAGTACTTC. Translation gives CASSLAGTYEQYF.

This chain joins TRBV28 and TRBJ2-7; 12 bases fit TRBD2. Germline V gives CDR1 MDHEN, CDR2 SYDVKM. This CDR3 is built from 16 residues. J lost 4 bases, V lost 4 bases, and 8 bases had no gene match. The CDR3 region is CASSSLRLAGEYEQYF. The CDR3 DNA sequence: TGTGCCAGCAGTTCCTTGAGACTAGCGGGAGAGTACGAGCAGTACTTC.

A single count supports this clone. CDR3 protein: CSVVVEGEQYF. The DNA of the CDR3 is TGCAGCGTTGTAGTAGAGGGTGAGCAGTACTTC. This chain uses TRBV29-1 with TRBJ2-7; a weak D match, TRBD2 (5 bases). The CDR3 consists of 11 residues. V lost 4 bases to trimming and J lost 7 bases, with 11 bases between them. Germline V gene sequence: CDR1 SQVTM, CDR2 ANQGSEA.

V is TRBV7-9 and J is TRBJ2-2, with D perhaps assigned TRBD1 or TRBD2 (6 bases each). V was clipped by 6 bases and J by 3 bases, with 17 bases between them. Germline CDR1 SEHNR, CDR2 FQNEAQ (reference sequence). This CDR3 is built from 16 residues. The CDR3 protein is CASREGPGEDTGELFF. The CDR3 DNA is TGTGCCAGCAGGGAGGGCCCAGGGGAGGACACCGGGGAGCTGTTTTTT.

The chain combines TRBV7-6 with TRBJ1-1; a possible D gene is TRBD1 (5 bases). CDR3 length equals 15 residues. Germline V gene data show CDR1 as SGHVS and CDR2 as FNYEAQ. V gave up 5 bases and J gave up 2 bases, with 15 bases separating them. CDR3 sequence: CASSLTGGGNTEAFF. In DNA form, the CDR3 reads TGTGCCAGCAGCCTAACCGGGGGGGGAAACACTGAAGCTTTCTTT.

This chain links TRBV15 with TRBJ1-3, with 8 bases matching TRBD1. V shed 8 bases and J 1 base; nucleotides not matched to a gene: 1. This CDR3 is built from 13 residues. CDR1 LNHNV and CDR2 YYDKDF come from the germline V gene (reference sequence). The CDR3 loop reads CATRQGSGNTIYF. The CDR3 DNA follows: TGTGCCACCCGACAGGGGTCTGGAAACACCATATATTTT.

This clone was observed a single time. V is TRBV7-9 and J is TRBJ1-3; D unclear. With 1 base removed from V and 0 bases from J, the gap between germline ends came to 4 bases. The germline CDR1 and CDR2 sequences are SEHNR and FQNEAQ (reference sequence). The CDR3 contains 14 residues. The CDR3 sequence: CASSLDPSGNTIYF. The CDR3 nucleotides are TGTGCCAGCAGCTTAGACCCCTCTGGAAACACCATATATTTT. Together with reference TRBV7-9 and TRBJ1-3, the CDR3 gives the full variable domain: DTGVSQNPRHKITKRGQNVTFRCDPISEHNRLYWYRQTLGQGPEFLTYFQNEAQLEKSRLLSDRFSAERPKGSFSTLEIQRTEQGDSAMYLCASSLDPSGNTIYFGEGSWLTVV.

The chain has TRBV10-2 and TRBJ2-2, with a weak D call TRBD1 (5 bases). The CDR3 totals 16 residues. Germline CDR1 reads WSHSY; CDR2 reads SAAADI. The V and J ends lost 0 bases and 6 bases respectively, with 14 bases between them. The CDR3 DNA reads TGCGCCAGCAGTGAGTCGAGTGTAGGGGCGGCCGGGGAGCTGTTTTTT. Translating gives CASSESSVGAAGELFF.